This entry features one T cell receptor beta chain sequence. From germline, CDR1 is MNHEY and CDR2 SMNVEV (reference sequence). The CDR3 loop spans 13 amino acids. V dropped 10 bases and J dropped 5 bases, with 17 bases sitting between them. The data were obtained in a study of blood T cell repertoires in COVID-19. The method was immunoSEQ multiplex PCR; TCRdb's version includes in-frame clones alone and lacks a portion of them. The sample includes under 200,000 clones, 80% to 95% of them seen just once. V usage is TRBV27 and J usage is TRBJ2-5, with D unclear. Sequenced: peripheral blood. The clonotype originates from a man aged 50-60 years with acute or convalescent COVID-19. The chain's CDR3 is CATSRAGWETQYF. CDR3 coding DNA: TGTGCCACCTCCCGCGCAGGATGGGAGACCCAGTACTTC.